The 13 T cell receptor beta chains below were found in one sample sequenced in a study of human T cells and chemical hapten exposure. Regarding time point: patch test 1, 2 weeks after DPC sensitization. Treatment denoted: therapeutic diphenylcyclopropenone sensitization with weekly scalp DPC. MiXCR, applied by TCRdb to the RACE reads, yields one record per CDR3 protein. The table includes around 120,000 distinct CDR3 sequences, roughly 13% detected once. The material was whole blood, obtained in connection with sensitization to the hapten diphenylcyclopropenone (DPC). Every receptor here comes from a man between 18 and 35 years old with alopecia areata. Some clones in this sample may be carry-over from other donors' samples.

The chain employs TRBV7-3 and TRBJ1-1; 8 nucleotides align to TRBD1. The CDR3 runs 13 residues. Germline CDR1 and CDR2: SGHTA and FQGTGA. The junction had 3 bases not matched to a gene; V was cut back by 5 bases and J by 4 bases. The CDR3 is CASSITGGTEAFF. The CDR3 bases are TGTGCCAGCAGCATTACAGGGGGCACTGAAGCTTTCTTT.

J is TRBJ2-7 and V is TRBV5-5, with D possibly matching TRBD1 (7 bases). V lost 4 bases to trimming and J lost 3 bases, with 17 bases between them. Germline V gives CDR1 SGHKS, CDR2 YYEKEE (reference sequence). The CDR3 has 15 amino acids. The CDR3 here is CASSPRGTALYEQYF. The CDR3 nucleotides are TGTGCCAGCAGCCCCCGCGGGACAGCCCTCTACGAGCAGTACTTC.

The chain uses TRBV12-3 or TRBV12-4 and TRBJ2-1, with 12 bases lining up with TRBD2. Trimming took 3 bases from V and 9 from J; bases not matched to a gene: 9. The CDR3 sequence is 16 residues long. The CDR3 loop reads CASSFPSGGAGFEQFF. The DNA of the CDR3 is TGTGCCAGCAGTTTCCCTAGCGGGGGGGCCGGTTTTGAGCAGTTCTTC.

This clonotype was counted between two and nine times. The chain links TRBV7-2 to TRBJ2-5; no clear D gene. This CDR3 comprises 12 residues. The germline gives CDR1 SGHTA, CDR2 FQGNSA. Trimming cost V 6 bases and J 5 bases, with 10 bases left between them. The CDR3 region has the DNA TGTGCCAGCAGTTTCTCCGGGGAGACCCAGTACTTC. It codes for CASSFSGETQYF.

V and J are TRBV29-1 and TRBJ2-2; tentatively, D is TRBD1 (6 bases). The CDR3 totals 15 residues. Germline V gene lookup returns CDR1 SQVTM and CDR2 ANQGSEA. V lost 7 bases and J lost 2, with 17 bases in between. The CDR3 DNA reads TGCAGCGCCGGAAGGGGGACATTTAACACCGGGGAGCTGTTTTTT. Protein product: CSAGRGTFNTGELFF.

This clonotype was found a few times. The J gene is TRBJ2-5, the V gene TRBV7-9, with D perhaps matching TRBD1 (6 bases). Per the germline V gene, CDR1 is SEHNR and CDR2 is FQNEAQ (reference sequence). V lost 5 bases to trimming and J lost 4 bases, with 11 bases between them. The length of the CDR3 is 13 residues. The chain's CDR3 is CASSPGHRETQYF. The CDR3 region has the DNA TGTGCCAGCAGCCCGGGACATCGAGAGACCCAGTACTTC.

Only a few counts were recorded for this clonotype. The chain recombines TRBV5-4 with TRBJ2-3, with TRBD2 as a possible D gene (5 bases). V gave up 3 bases and J gave up 1 base, with 12 bases separating them. The CDR3 length is 15 residues. CDR1 and CDR2 from the germline V gene are SGHNT and YYREEE (reference sequence). CDR3 in amino acids: CASSSRGSGTDTQYF. The DNA for the CDR3 is TGTGCCAGCAGCTCCCGGGGTAGCGGCACAGATACGCAGTATTTT.

There are many counts of this clonotype. Here the CDR3 reads CASTWGRVPAFF. The CDR3 bases are TGTGCCAGCACCTGGGGCAGGGTCCCAGCTTTCTTT. The gene calls are TRBV12-3 or TRBV12-4 and TRBJ1-1; possible D gene TRBD1, 5 bases. V was trimmed by 7 bases and J by 10 bases, leaving 16 bases between them. The length of the CDR3 is 12 residues.

This clonotype was detected a few times. V usage is TRBV6-2 or TRBV6-3 and J usage is TRBJ2-2, with D perhaps TRBD1 (5 bases). The germline V gene encodes CDR1 MNHEY and CDR2 SVGEGT. CDR3 size: 14 residues. V was shortened by 0 bases and J by 4 bases, with 6 bases between the two germline ends. CDR3 region: CASSYSRVTGELFF. The CDR3 DNA reads TGTGCCAGCAGTTACTCCAGGGTCACCGGGGAGCTGTTTTTT.

This clonotype was recorded a few times. The chain uses TRBV6-1 and TRBJ2-5; possibly TRBD1 or TRBD2 for D (6 bases each). V dropped 7 bases and J dropped 0 bases, with 15 bases sitting between them. Germline-derived CDR1 and CDR2 are MNHNS and SASEGT. This CDR3 has 15 residues. The CDR3 DNA sequence: TGTGCCAGCACCGGGGGCGTCAGATACCAAGAGACCCAGTACTTC. It codes for CASTGGVRYQETQYF.

The chain is built from TRBV11-2 and TRBJ1-1, with a weak D call TRBD1 (6 bases). V was cut by 5 bases and J by 3 bases, with 13 bases left in between. The germline V gene encodes CDR1 SGHAT and CDR2 FQNNGV. The CDR3 runs 14 residues. The CDR3 is CASSPPGQYTEAFF. CDR3 DNA sequence: TGTGCCAGCAGCCCCCCCGGACAGTACACTGAAGCTTTCTTT.

The table lists this clonotype with a few counts. The chain combines TRBV4-3 with TRBJ2-1, with unresolved D. The CDR3 sequence is 17 residues long. With 0 bases removed from V and 7 bases from J, the gap between germline ends came to 19 bases. Germline V gives CDR1 LGHNA, CDR2 YSLEER. The CDR3 loop is CASSQDRAALGVNEQFF. The CDR3 DNA is TGCGCCAGCAGCCAAGATCGGGCAGCGCTAGGAGTTAATGAGCAGTTCTTC.

The rearrangement links TRBV6-6 to TRBJ2-7, with 8 bases lining up with TRBD1. J was trimmed by 4 bases and V by 8 bases; bases with no gene match: 10. The CDR3 is 14 residues long. CDR1 and CDR2 from the germline V gene are MNHNY and SVGAGI (reference sequence). The CDR3 nucleotides are TGTGCCAGCCGCCCGGACAGGGTGGTGTACGAGCAGTACTTC. Its translation is CASRPDRVVYEQYF.